This is a list of T cell receptor beta chains from one sample in a study of T cells after yellow fever vaccination. TCRdb reprocessed the 5' RACE reads via MiXCR and lists one record per CDR3 protein. The sample consists of some 260,000 distinct CDR3 sequences, roughly 5.6% of them appearing once. Source: CD4+ T cells sorted from PBMCs, taken on the day of the yellow fever booster vaccination. The source is a man aged 18 to 35 who received the YFV17D yellow fever vaccine. The CDR3 runs from the conserved cysteine through the conserved F or W. The D gene is left open where the match is weak. The size entry is marked missing in some rows and otherwise reads once, few, many or a size class.

cdr3_aa	cdr3_nt	v_call	j_call	clone_size	d_call
CASSLGGGPYNEQFF	TGTGCCAGCAGCTTAGGCGGGGGGCCCTACAATGAGCAGTTCTTC	TRBV7-2	TRBJ2-1	many	TRBD2
CASSRFGDIWNYGYTF	TGTGCCAGCAGCCGATTTGGGGACATCTGGAACTATGGCTACACCTTC	TRBV5-4	TRBJ1-2	few	.
CASSLVGAGFGYGYTF	TGTGCCAGCAGCCTTGTGGGGGCGGGTTTTGGCTATGGCTACACCTTC	TRBV4-2	TRBJ1-2	few	.
CAWRRVGTDTQYF	TGTGCCTGGCGCAGGGTGGGCACAGATACGCAGTATTTT	TRBV30	TRBJ2-3	.	.
CASSRGRVSGNTIYF	TGTGCCAGCAGCAGGGGAAGGGTCTCTGGAAACACCATATATTTT	TRBV7-6	TRBJ1-3	few	.
CASSPGQAPYNEQFF	TGCGCCAGCAGCCCCGGACAGGCGCCCTACAATGAGCAGTTCTTC	TRBV5-1	TRBJ2-1	many	TRBD1
CSVEEGQEYYTF	TGCAGCGTGGAGGAGGGCCAGGAGTACTACACCTTC	TRBV29-1	TRBJ1-2	.	.
CASSLEGGNYEQYF	TGCGCCAGCAGCTTGGAGGGAGGGAATTACGAGCAGTACTTC	TRBV5-1	TRBJ2-7	.	TRBD2
CASSTRGLSEKLFF	TGTGCCAGCAGTACTAGGGGCCTATCTGAAAAACTGTTTTTT	TRBV12-3/TRBV12-4	TRBJ1-4	few	.
CSAQKDQETQYF	TGCAGTGCCCAGAAGGACCAAGAGACCCAGTACTTC	TRBV20-1	TRBJ2-5	few	.
CASSTNQGNEQFF	TGTGCCAGCAGCACTAATCAAGGTAATGAGCAGTTCTTC	TRBV11-2	TRBJ2-1	many	.
CASSLTGDRSEQFF	TGTGCCAGCAGTTTGACAGGGGATAGGAGTGAGCAGTTCTTC	TRBV27	TRBJ2-1	few	TRBD1
CASSNTGAGELFF	TGTGCCAGCAGCAATACAGGGGCCGGGGAGCTGTTTTTT	TRBV25-1	TRBJ2-2	few	TRBD1
CSVDLASGGVGELFF	TGCAGCGTTGATTTGGCTAGCGGGGGTGTAGGGGAGCTGTTTTTT	TRBV29-1	TRBJ2-2	.	TRBD2
CATSDSGGGNQPQHF	TGTGCCACCAGTGATTCGGGAGGTGGCAATCAGCCCCAGCATTTT	TRBV24-1	TRBJ1-5	.	.
CSARSQGTNIQYF	TGCAGTGCTAGATCTCAGGGGACCAACATTCAGTACTTC	TRBV20-1	TRBJ2-4	.	.
CASSKPGQYTEAFF	TGTGCCAGCAGCAAACCGGGACAATACACTGAAGCTTTCTTT	TRBV7-2	TRBJ1-1	many	.
CASSLSRDSNSPLHF	TGTGCCAGCAGTTTGTCGAGGGACTCTAATTCACCCCTCCACTTT	TRBV7-3	TRBJ1-6	.	.
CASISPGMNTEAFF	TGTGCCAGCATCAGCCCCGGGATGAACACTGAAGCTTTCTTT	TRBV6-5	TRBJ1-1	few	.
CASSLTGLSMPQHF	TGTGCCAGCAGTTTGACAGGCCTCAGCATGCCCCAGCATTTT	TRBV6-2/TRBV6-3	TRBJ1-5	few	.
CASSPNVGQGLVYEQYF	TGTGCCAGCAGCCCTAACGTTGGACAGGGGCTTGTCTACGAGCAGTACTTC	TRBV4-2	TRBJ2-7	.	TRBD1
CASSQGTGNYGYTF	TGCGCCAGCAGCCAAGGAACAGGGAACTATGGCTACACCTTC	TRBV4-3	TRBJ1-2	many	.
CASRPGLAGELFF	TGTGCCAGCAGACCGGGGCTGGCCGGGGAGCTGTTTTTT	TRBV7-3	TRBJ2-2	many	.
CASSARDRGAEKLFF	TGCGCCAGCAGCGCCCGGGACAGGGGGGCCGAAAAACTGTTTTTT	TRBV5-1	TRBJ1-4	many	TRBD1
CSASRGDRQSGANVLTF	TGCAGTGCTTCTAGGGGAGATCGTCAGTCTGGGGCCAACGTCCTGACTTTC	TRBV20-1	TRBJ2-6	few	.
CASNSRSSGETQYF	TGTGCCAGCAATTCGCGGTCCAGCGGGGAGACCCAGTACTTC	TRBV7-9	TRBJ2-5	.	.
CSAKSDRRTGGHEQYF	TGCAGTGCTAAATCGGACAGAAGGACAGGGGGCCACGAGCAGTACTTC	TRBV20-1	TRBJ2-7	many	TRBD1
CSARDPSSGTSADTQYF	TGCAGTGCTAGAGATCCGTCCTCCGGGACTAGCGCAGATACGCAGTATTTT	TRBV20-1	TRBJ2-3	many	TRBD2
CASSQDGEQYF	TGCGCCAGCAGCCAAGACGGGGAGCAGTACTTC	TRBV4-3	TRBJ2-7	many	.
CASSQARNTEAFF	TGTGCCAGCAGCCAAGCCAGGAACACTGAAGCTTTCTTT	TRBV3-1	TRBJ1-1	few	.
CASSQAVGNSPLHF	TGTGCCAGCTCCCAGGCGGTGGGGAATTCACCCCTCCACTTT	TRBV12-3/TRBV12-4	TRBJ1-6	many	.
CSVEVTGSSYEQYF	TGCAGCGTTGAAGTCACAGGGTCCTCCTACGAGCAGTACTTC	TRBV29-1	TRBJ2-7	.	.
CASTFAGTIEQFF	TGTGCCAGCACGTTCGCCGGGACAATTGAGCAGTTCTTC	TRBV5-4	TRBJ2-1	few	.
CSASRQGETQYF	TGCAGTGCTTCCAGACAGGGTGAGACCCAGTACTTC	TRBV20-1	TRBJ2-5	few	TRBD1
CASSLQIEETQYF	TGTGCCAGCAGCTTACAGATTGAAGAGACCCAGTACTTC	TRBV11-2	TRBJ2-5	.	.
CASSLRRGGLGEQFF	TGTGCCAGCAGTTTGCGGCGGGGGGGCCTAGGTGAGCAGTTCTTC	TRBV12-3/TRBV12-4	TRBJ2-1	many	TRBD2
CASSPAESGGTEAFF	TGTGCCAGCAGTCCCGCTGAGAGCGGGGGCACTGAAGCTTTCTTT	TRBV6-5	TRBJ1-1	.	.
CASSYSGGKGAKNIQYF	TGTGCCAGCAGTTACTCTGGGGGGAAAGGTGCCAAAAACATTCAGTACTTC	TRBV6-5	TRBJ2-4	few	.
CAISPGLGNQPQHF	TGTGCCATCAGCCCGGGACTGGGCAATCAGCCCCAGCATTTT	TRBV10-3	TRBJ1-5	few	.
CASSQVLKTSGNTIYF	TGTGCCAGCAGTCAAGTACTAAAGACTTCTGGAAACACCATATATTTT	TRBV6-5	TRBJ1-3	few	.
CASRGGQGFRAFF	TGTGCCAGCCGGGGGGGACAGGGCTTCCGAGCTTTCTTT	TRBV7-9	TRBJ1-1	.	TRBD1
CASSLAGGSSSYNEQFF	TGCGCCAGCAGCTTGGCGGGGGGATCCAGCTCCTACAATGAGCAGTTCTTC	TRBV5-1	TRBJ2-1	many	TRBD2
CATSRQTTGSSEQFF	TGTGCCACCAGCAGGCAGACCACCGGAAGTAGTGAGCAGTTCTTC	TRBV15	TRBJ2-1	.	.
CASSLPKGPQETQYF	TGCGCCAGCAGTCTGCCGAAAGGTCCCCAAGAGACCCAGTACTTC	TRBV23-1	TRBJ2-5	few	.
CAWKERQETQYF	TGTGCCTGGAAGGAGCGCCAAGAGACCCAGTACTTC	TRBV5-6	TRBJ2-5	few	.
CASSPRDRQNTEAFF	TGTGCCAGCAGCCCAAGGGACCGCCAGAACACTGAAGCTTTCTTT	TRBV4-2	TRBJ1-1	few	.
CASSETGTGTGELFF	TGCGCCAGCAGCGAAACCGGGACAGGCACCGGGGAGCTGTTTTTT	TRBV10-1	TRBJ2-2	many	TRBD1
CASSLDSRVREQFF	TGTGCCAGCAGCTTAGATTCGAGGGTTCGGGAGCAGTTCTTC	TRBV7-2	TRBJ2-1	few	.
CASSAQGPNTGELFF	TGTGCCAGCAGCGCACAGGGGCCGAACACCGGGGAGCTGTTTTTT	TRBV7-9	TRBJ2-2	few	TRBD1
CASSQESQPMNTEAFF	TGCGCCAGCAGCCAAGAAAGTCAGCCGATGAACACTGAAGCTTTCTTT	TRBV4-3	TRBJ1-1	.	.
CASSPEYSNQPQHF	TGTGCCAGCAGCCCGGAGTATAGCAATCAGCCCCAGCATTTT	TRBV3-1	TRBJ1-5	.	.
CASRVGSGELFF	TGTGCCAGCAGGGTAGGGTCCGGGGAGCTGTTTTTT	TRBV2	TRBJ2-2	.	.
CASSLGILTGELFF	TGTGCCAGCAGCTTAGGGATTTTAACCGGGGAGCTGTTTTTT	TRBV7-2	TRBJ2-2	many	.